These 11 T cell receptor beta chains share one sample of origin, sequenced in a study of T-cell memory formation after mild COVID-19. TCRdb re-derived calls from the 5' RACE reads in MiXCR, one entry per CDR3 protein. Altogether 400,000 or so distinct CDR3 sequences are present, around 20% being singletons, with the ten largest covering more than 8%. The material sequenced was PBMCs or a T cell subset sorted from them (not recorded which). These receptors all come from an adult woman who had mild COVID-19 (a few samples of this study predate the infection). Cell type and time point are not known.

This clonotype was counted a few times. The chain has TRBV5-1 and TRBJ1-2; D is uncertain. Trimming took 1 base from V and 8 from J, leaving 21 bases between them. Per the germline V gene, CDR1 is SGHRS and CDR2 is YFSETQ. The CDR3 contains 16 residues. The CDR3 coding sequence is TGCGCCAGCAGCTTGAGTCCGGGTGCGGTTGTGATCGGCTACACCTTC. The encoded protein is CASSLSPGAVVIGYTF.

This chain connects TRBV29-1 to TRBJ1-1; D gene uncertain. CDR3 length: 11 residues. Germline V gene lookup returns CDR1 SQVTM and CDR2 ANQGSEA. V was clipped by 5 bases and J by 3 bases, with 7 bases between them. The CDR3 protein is CSVLDDTEAFF. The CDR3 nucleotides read TGCAGCGTTTTGGATGACACTGAAGCTTTCTTT.

CDR3 loop: CAWMGWETQYF. CDR3 DNA sequence: TGTGCCTGGATGGGGTGGGAGACCCAGTACTTC. The J gene is TRBJ2-5, the V gene TRBV30; D is ambiguous. Germline V gene sequence: CDR1 GTSNPN, CDR2 SVGIG (reference sequence). The V and J ends lost 4 bases and 5 bases respectively, with 8 bases between them. The CDR3 is 11 amino acids.

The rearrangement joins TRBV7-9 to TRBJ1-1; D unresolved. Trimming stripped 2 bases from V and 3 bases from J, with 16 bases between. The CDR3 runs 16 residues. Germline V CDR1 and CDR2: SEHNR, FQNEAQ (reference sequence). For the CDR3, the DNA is TGTGCCAGCAGCTTACCCCCGGCAGCAAGGGACACTGAAGCTTTCTTT. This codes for CASSLPPAARDTEAFF.

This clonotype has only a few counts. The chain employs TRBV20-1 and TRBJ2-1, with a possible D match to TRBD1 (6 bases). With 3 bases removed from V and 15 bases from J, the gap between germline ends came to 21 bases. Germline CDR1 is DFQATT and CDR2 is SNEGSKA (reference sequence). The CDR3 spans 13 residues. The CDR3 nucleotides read TGCAGTGCTAGTGAGGTGCTGGGGGCAAGCCCGTTCTTC. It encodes CSASEVLGASPFF.

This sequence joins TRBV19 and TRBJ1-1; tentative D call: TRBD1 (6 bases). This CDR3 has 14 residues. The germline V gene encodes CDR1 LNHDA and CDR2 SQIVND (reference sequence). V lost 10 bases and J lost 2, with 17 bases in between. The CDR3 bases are TGTGCCACCGCGTGGCAGGGGATTAACACTGAAGCTTTCTTT. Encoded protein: CATAWQGINTEAFF.

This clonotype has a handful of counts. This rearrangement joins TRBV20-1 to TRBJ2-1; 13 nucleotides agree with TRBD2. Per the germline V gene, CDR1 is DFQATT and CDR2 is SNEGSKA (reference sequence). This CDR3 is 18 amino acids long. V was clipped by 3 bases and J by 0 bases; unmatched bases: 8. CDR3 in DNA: TGCAGTGCTAGCCTACCGGGACTAGCGGGAAGCTCCTACAATGAGCAGTTCTTC. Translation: CSASLPGLAGSSYNEQFF.

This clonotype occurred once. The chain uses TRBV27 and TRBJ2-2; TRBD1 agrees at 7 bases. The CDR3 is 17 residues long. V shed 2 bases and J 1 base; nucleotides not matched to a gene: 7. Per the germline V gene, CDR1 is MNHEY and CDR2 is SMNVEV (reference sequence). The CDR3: CASSLRGNRGNTGELFF. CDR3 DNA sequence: TGTGCCAGCAGTTTAAGGGGAAACAGGGGGAACACCGGGGAGCTGTTTTTT.

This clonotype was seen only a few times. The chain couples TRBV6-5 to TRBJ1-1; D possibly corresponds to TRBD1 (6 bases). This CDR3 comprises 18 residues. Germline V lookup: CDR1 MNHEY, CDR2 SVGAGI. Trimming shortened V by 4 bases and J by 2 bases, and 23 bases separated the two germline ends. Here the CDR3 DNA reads TGTGCCAGCAGTTCCCCTATAGACAGGCCCGAGGCTAACACTGAAGCTTTCTTT. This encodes CASSSPIDRPEANTEAFF.

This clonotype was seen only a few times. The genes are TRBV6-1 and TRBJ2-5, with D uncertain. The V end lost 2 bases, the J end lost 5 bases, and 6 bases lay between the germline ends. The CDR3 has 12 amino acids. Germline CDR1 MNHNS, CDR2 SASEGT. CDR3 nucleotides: TGTGCCAGCAGTGAATTTTTGGAGACCCAGTACTTC. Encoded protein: CASSEFLETQYF.

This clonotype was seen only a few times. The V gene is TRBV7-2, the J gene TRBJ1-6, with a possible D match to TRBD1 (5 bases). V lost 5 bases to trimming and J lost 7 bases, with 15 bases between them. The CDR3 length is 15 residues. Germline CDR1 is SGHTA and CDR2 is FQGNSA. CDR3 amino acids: CASSLGSGGNSPLHF. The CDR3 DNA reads TGTGCCAGCAGCCTCGGGAGCGGGGGAAATTCACCCCTCCACTTT.